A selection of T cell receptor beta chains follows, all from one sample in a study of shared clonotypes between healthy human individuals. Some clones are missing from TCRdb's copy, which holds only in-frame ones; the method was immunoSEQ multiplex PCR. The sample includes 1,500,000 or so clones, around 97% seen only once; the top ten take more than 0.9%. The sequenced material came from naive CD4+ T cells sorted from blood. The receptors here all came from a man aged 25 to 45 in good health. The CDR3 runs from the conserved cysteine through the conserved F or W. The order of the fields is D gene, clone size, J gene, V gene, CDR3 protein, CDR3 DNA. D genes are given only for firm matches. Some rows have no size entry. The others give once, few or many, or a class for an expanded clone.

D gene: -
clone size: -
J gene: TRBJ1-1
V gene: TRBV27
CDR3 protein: CASSFRGSNTEAFF
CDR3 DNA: TGTGCCAGCAGTTTCCGGGGTTCGAACACTGAAGCTTTCTTT

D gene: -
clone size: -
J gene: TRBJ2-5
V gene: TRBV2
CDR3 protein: CASSGPGQLAGMGETQYF
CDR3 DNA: TGTGCCAGCAGTGGGCCGGGACAGTTAGCGGGAATGGGGGAGACCCAGTACTTC

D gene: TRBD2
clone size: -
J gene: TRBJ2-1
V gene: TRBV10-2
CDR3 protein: CASSVASGSSYNEQFF
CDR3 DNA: TGCGCCAGCAGTGTGGCTAGCGGGAGCTCCTACAATGAGCAGTTCTTC

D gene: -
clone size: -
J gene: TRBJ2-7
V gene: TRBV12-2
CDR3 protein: CASRLASTPGGPYEQYF
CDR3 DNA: TGTGCAAGTCGCTTAGCCAGTACTCCAGGGGGACCCTACGAGCAGTACTTC

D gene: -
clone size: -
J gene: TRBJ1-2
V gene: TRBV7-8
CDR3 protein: CASSSGQRGYTF
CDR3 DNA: TGTGCCAGCAGCTCGGGACAAAGGGGCTACACCTTC

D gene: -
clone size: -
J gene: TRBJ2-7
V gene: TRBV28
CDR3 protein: CATSTPVNYEQYF
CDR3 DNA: TGTGCCACCTCGACCCCGGTGAACTACGAGCAGTACTTC

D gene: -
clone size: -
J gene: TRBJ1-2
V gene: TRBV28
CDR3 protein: CASSETPDYGYTF
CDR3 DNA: TGTGCCAGCAGCGAGACCCCCGACTATGGCTACACCTTC

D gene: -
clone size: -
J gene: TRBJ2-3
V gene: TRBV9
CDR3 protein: CASSSPAGGTDTQYF
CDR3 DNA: TGTGCCAGCAGCTCCCCCGCCGGGGGCACAGATACGCAGTATTTT

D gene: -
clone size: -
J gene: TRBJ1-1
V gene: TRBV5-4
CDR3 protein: CASSFDSSPPEAFF
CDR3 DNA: TGTGCCAGCAGCTTCGACAGTTCTCCCCCTGAAGCTTTCTTT

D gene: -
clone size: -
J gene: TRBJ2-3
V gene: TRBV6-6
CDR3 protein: CASSSTSGPDTQYF
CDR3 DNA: TGTGCCAGCAGTTCAACTAGTGGGCCAGATACGCAGTATTTT

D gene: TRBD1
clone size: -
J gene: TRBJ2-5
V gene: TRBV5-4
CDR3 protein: CASSLGTGQETQYF
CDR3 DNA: TGTGCCAGCAGCTTGGGGACAGGACAAGAGACCCAGTACTTC

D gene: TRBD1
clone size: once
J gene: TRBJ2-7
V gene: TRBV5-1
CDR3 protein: CASSLAPGQGYEQYF
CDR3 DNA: TGCGCCAGCAGCTTGGCCCCGGGACAGGGCTACGAGCAGTACTTC

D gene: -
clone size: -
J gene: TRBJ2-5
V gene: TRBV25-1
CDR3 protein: CASSDNPKETQYF
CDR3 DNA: TGTGCCAGCAGTGATAATCCAAAAGAGACCCAGTACTTC

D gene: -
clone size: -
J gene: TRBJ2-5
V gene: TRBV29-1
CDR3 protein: CSGGTYQETQYF
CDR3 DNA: TGCAGCGGTGGGACCTACCAAGAGACCCAGTACTTC

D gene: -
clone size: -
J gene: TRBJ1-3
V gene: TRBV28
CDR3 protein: CASSTAGFRNTIYF
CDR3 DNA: TGTGCCAGCAGTACGGCAGGGTTTAGAAACACCATATATTTT

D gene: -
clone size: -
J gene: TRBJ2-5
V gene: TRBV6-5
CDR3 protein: CASSPDRTETQYF
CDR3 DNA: TGTGCCAGCAGCCCCGACAGGACAGAGACCCAGTACTTC

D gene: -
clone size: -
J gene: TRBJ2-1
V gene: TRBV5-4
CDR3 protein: CASSRSLAEAYNEQFF
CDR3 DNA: TGTGCCAGCAGCCGAAGTTTAGCGGAAGCCTACAATGAGCAGTTCTTC